This T cell receptor beta chain was sequenced during a study of blood T cell repertoires in COVID-19. Whole-study context: The cDNA or gDNA used as material had been derived from T cells, B-cell-depleted T cells, or PBMCs.

CDR1 and CDR2 (germline): MNHEY, SVGEGT. V shed 5 bases, J shed 2 bases, and the junction held 5 bases outside the gene matches. The CDR3 loop spans 15 amino acids. Profiling relied on immunoSEQ multiplex PCR, and the TCRdb table lists in-frame clones only, not all of them. Of 90,000 to 120,000 clones listed, about 87% are singletons. This receptor was obtained from a man aged 50-59 years with acute or convalescent COVID-19. This rearrangement joins TRBV6-2 or TRBV6-3 to TRBJ2-7; TRBD2 matches 11 bases. The sample comprised peripheral blood. The DNA for the CDR3 is TGTGCCAGCAGTACCCGACTAGCGGGGACCTACGAGCAGTACTTC. Its protein is CASSTRLAGTYEQYF.